The clone carrying this T cell receptor (beta chain) was observed a few times. Its antigen is unknown. These data are taken from a study of cytomegalovirus exposure and HLA in healthy donors. On the study more broadly: Early release data held about 85 million unique TCRs from HLA-typed donors. Notes on the study in general: Roughly uniform sequencing depth across donors was assumed, possibly incorrectly.

Primers included in the PCR were 60 Vbeta and 13 Jbeta primers. Sequencing used immunoSEQ multiplex PCR; TCRdb keeps in-frame clones, though not all of them. The sample has a few hundred thousand clones, about 80% seen once. Germline CDR1 is LNHDA and CDR2 is SQIVND (reference sequence). Trimming took 3 bases from V and 1 from J, leaving 13 bases between them. CDR3 length equals 16 residues. The gene calls are TRBV19 and TRBJ1-5, with a weak D call TRBD1 (6 bases). What was sequenced was PBMCs. This sequence originates from a middle-aged woman in good health and CMV-seronegative. The CDR3 nucleotides are TGTGCCAGTAGTATTGAGGGGGGGAACAGCAATCAGCCCCAGCATTTT. Protein: CASSIEGGNSNQPQHF.